These T cell receptor beta chains were read from a single sample in a study of beta chain features in type 1 diabetes. Clones were read by immunoSEQ multiplex PCR, and TCRdb kept only the in-frame ones, dropping some. The table shows over 650,000 clones, with 11% to 15% occurring only once. Material for sequencing was naive CD4+ T cells from blood. All receptors derive from a man between 18 and 29 years old with type 1 diabetes. Both conserved end residues are part of each CDR3. Each record gives: clone size, J gene, D gene, V gene, CDR3 DNA, CDR3 protein. D genes are given only for firm matches. Rows give clone size only sometimes, using once, few, many, or a class for an expanded clone.

clone size: NA; J gene: TRBJ1-1; D gene: NA; V gene: TRBV7-3; CDR3 DNA: TGTGCCAGCAGCTCGGGCCTCCCGGGGACTGAAGCTTTCTTT; CDR3 protein: CASSSGLPGTEAFF
clone size: NA; J gene: TRBJ2-1; D gene: NA; V gene: TRBV6-6; CDR3 DNA: TGTGCCAGCAGTCCTAGTACAAAATCGAATGAGCAGTTCTTC; CDR3 protein: CASSPSTKSNEQFF
clone size: NA; J gene: TRBJ1-5; D gene: NA; V gene: TRBV18; CDR3 DNA: TGTGCCAGCTCAGACGGAGTTGATCAGCCCCAGCATTTT; CDR3 protein: CASSDGVDQPQHF
clone size: NA; J gene: TRBJ2-5; D gene: TRBD1; V gene: TRBV7-2; CDR3 DNA: TGTGCCAGCAGCTCTCTGACAGGGCCAGAGACCCAGTACTTC; CDR3 protein: CASSSLTGPETQYF
clone size: NA; J gene: TRBJ2-2; D gene: NA; V gene: TRBV18; CDR3 DNA: TGTGCCAGCTCCTCCCGGGGGAGCGGACAGATCACCGGGGAGCTGTTTTTT; CDR3 protein: CASSSRGSGQITGELFF
clone size: few; J gene: TRBJ2-7; D gene: NA; V gene: TRBV25-1; CDR3 DNA: TGTGCCAGCGAGGACGGGTCAAGCTCCTACGAGCAGTACTTC; CDR3 protein: CASEDGSSSYEQYF
clone size: few; J gene: TRBJ2-2; D gene: TRBD2; V gene: TRBV4-2; CDR3 DNA: TGTGCCAGCAGTGGGACTAGCGGGGGGGCCGCGGAGCTGTTTTTT; CDR3 protein: CASSGTSGGAAELFF
clone size: few; J gene: TRBJ2-3; D gene: TRBD2; V gene: TRBV7-2; CDR3 DNA: TGTGCCAGCAGCCGAGTGCGGGGGGCGAGAACAGATACGCAGTATTTT; CDR3 protein: CASSRVRGARTDTQYF
clone size: NA; J gene: TRBJ2-7; D gene: TRBD2; V gene: TRBV30; CDR3 DNA: TGTGCCTGGAGGATAGCGGGAGGGCCCTCCTACGAGCAGTACTTC; CDR3 protein: CAWRIAGGPSYEQYF
clone size: NA; J gene: TRBJ1-6; D gene: TRBD1; V gene: TRBV5-4; CDR3 DNA: TGTGCCAGCAGCTCGGACAGGGCTGCACGGTGGCCCCTCCACTTT; CDR3 protein: CASSSDRAARWPLHF
clone size: NA; J gene: TRBJ2-1; D gene: NA; V gene: TRBV19; CDR3 DNA: TGTGCCAGTAGTCGACAGGATAACTCCTACAATGAGCAGTTCTTC; CDR3 protein: CASSRQDNSYNEQFF
clone size: NA; J gene: TRBJ2-7; D gene: NA; V gene: TRBV6-5; CDR3 DNA: TGTGCCAGCAGTTTGGGGATGGGCGAGCAGTACTTC; CDR3 protein: CASSLGMGEQYF
clone size: NA; J gene: TRBJ2-1; D gene: TRBD2; V gene: TRBV5-6; CDR3 DNA: TGTGCCAGCAGCTTGGGCGGGACTAGCGGGATAGGGTTCTTC; CDR3 protein: CASSLGGTSGIGFF
clone size: few; J gene: TRBJ2-7; D gene: NA; V gene: TRBV7-2; CDR3 DNA: TGTGCCAGCAGCTTGGGTATGAGCTCCTACGAGCAGTACTTC; CDR3 protein: CASSLGMSSYEQYF
clone size: few; J gene: TRBJ2-1; D gene: TRBD2; V gene: TRBV30; CDR3 DNA: TGTGCCTGGAGCCTTGGGGTAGCGGGTGAGCAGTTCTTC; CDR3 protein: CAWSLGVAGEQFF
clone size: NA; J gene: TRBJ2-5; D gene: TRBD1; V gene: TRBV27; CDR3 DNA: TGTGCCAGCAGTCCCGGTGGACAGGAATGGGAGACCCAGTACTTC; CDR3 protein: CASSPGGQEWETQYF
clone size: NA; J gene: TRBJ2-7; D gene: NA; V gene: TRBV6-5; CDR3 DNA: TGTGCCAGCAGTTACTCGAGACAGCGCTCCTACGAGCAGTACTTC; CDR3 protein: CASSYSRQRSYEQYF